The clone carrying this T cell receptor beta chain was picked up many times. Germline values: CDR1 MGHRA, CDR2 YSYEKL. V dropped 1 base and J dropped 0 bases, with 6 bases sitting between them. The CDR3 totals 14 residues. This entry is derived from a study of Graves' ophthalmopathy and Graves' hyperthyroidism. Hyperthyroidism was considered stable when no ophthalmopathy appeared within 18 months of follow-up. RNA transcripts were the template, and TCR beta CDR3 regions were amplified from them. HTBI-primed first-round RT-PCR preceded second-round multiplex PCR. TCRdb re-called the multiplex PCR reads with MiXCR, one entry per CDR3 protein. This sample has just over 600,000 distinct CDR3 sequences, with approximately 21% found just once.

This chain uses TRBV4-1 with TRBJ1-1; D unclear. This sequence originates from a woman between 18 and 30 years old with stable Graves' hyperthyroidism. Some clones in this sample may be carry-over from other donors' samples. Sequencing input: peripheral blood. CDR3 bases: TGCGCCAGCAGCCAAGGATGGGTGAACACTGAAGCTTTCTTT. It specifies CASSQGWVNTEAFF.